Presented here are 32 T cell receptor beta chains from one specimen sequenced in a study of PD-L1 blockade in urothelial cancer. Described time point: pretreatment peripheral blood. The assay was immunoSEQ multiplex PCR, and TCRdb's table has in-frame clones only and misses some. This sample has 55,000 to 80,000 clones, with 81% found just once. The sequences come from PBMCs, collected around atezolizumab (anti-PD-L1) treatment. All receptors derive from a man aged 70 or older with urothelial cancer.

In this sample, this clone turned up a few times. This sequence joins TRBV18 and TRBJ1-4, with TRBD1 matching 8 bases. Germline lookup yields CDR1 KGHSH and CDR2 LQKENI. This CDR3 has 17 amino acids. The J segment lost 6 bases and the V segment lost 4 bases, leaving 13 bases of the junction unmatched. CDR3 region: CASSQDRVAIRDEKLFF. Here the CDR3 DNA reads TGTGCCAGCTCACAGGACAGGGTGGCAATAAGAGATGAAAAACTGTTTTTT.

The chain employs TRBV5-1 and TRBJ1-1; 7 bases align to TRBD1. CDR3 length equals 13 residues. Germline CDR1 reads SGHRS; CDR2 reads YFSETQ. V lost 1 base, J lost 8 bases, and 5 bases stayed unmatched. The CDR3: CASSLLGDSEAFF. CDR3 sequence (DNA): TGCGCCAGCAGCTTGTTAGGGGACAGCGAAGCTTTCTTT.

In this sample, this clone turned up once. V gene TRBV10-3 combines with J gene TRBJ2-3, with TRBD2 identical over 10 bases. With 10 bases clipped from V and 5 bases from J, the junction kept 12 bases outside the gene matches. Germline CDR1 ENHRY, CDR2 SYGVKD. This CDR3 spans 15 amino acids. The CDR3 DNA follows: TGTGCCACCTTGAACATAGCGGGAGGCGGAGATACGCAGTATTTT. Translated, it gives CATLNIAGGGDTQYF.

V gene TRBV27 combines with J gene TRBJ2-3; a possible D gene is TRBD2 (9 bases). Trimming took 2 bases from V and 5 from J, leaving 23 bases between them. Germline CDR1 reads MNHEY; CDR2 reads SMNVEV (reference sequence). This CDR3 is built from 18 residues. CDR3 bases: TGTGCCAGCAGTTTACTTCCGACAGGGGCGGGGGGGGTAGATACGCAGTATTTT. This encodes CASSLLPTGAGGVDTQYF.

This chain links TRBV10-1 with TRBJ2-3, with 11 bases aligning to TRBD2. Trimming at V came to 3 bases and at J to 3 bases, leaving 5 bases not matched to a gene. CDR3 length equals 16 residues. CDR1 is WNHNN, CDR2 SYGVQD, per germline (reference sequence). The CDR3 loop is CASSDTSGSITDTQYF. The CDR3 region has the DNA TGCGCCAGCAGTGATACTAGCGGGAGTATTACAGATACGCAGTATTTT.

The genes are TRBV30 and TRBJ1-5, with TRBD1 as a possible D gene (5 bases). The CDR3 consists of 14 residues. V was trimmed by 5 bases and J by 2 bases, leaving 13 bases between them. Germline V gene sequence: CDR1 GTSNPN, CDR2 SVGIG (reference sequence). The CDR3 bases are TGTGCCTGGGGTCCCGGAGGGGGCAATCAGCCCCAGCATTTT. This encodes CAWGPGGGNQPQHF.

CDR3 sequence (DNA): TGTGCCAGTAGTCCACCCTCGACTAGCGGACAAGAGACCCAGTACTTC. Protein sequence: CASSPPSTSGQETQYF. This rearrangement joins TRBV19 to TRBJ2-5; TRBD2 matches 9 bases. CDR1 LNHDA and CDR2 SQIVND come from the germline V gene (reference sequence). The CDR3 has 16 residues. The V gene end was trimmed by 5 bases and the J gene end by 2 bases; junction bases not matched to a gene: 9.

The rearrangement uses TRBV2 and TRBJ2-3, with 11 bases lining up with TRBD2. The CDR3 covers 15 residues. The germline V gene has CDR1 SNHLY and CDR2 FYNNEI. Trimming removed 4 bases from V and 5 bases from J; junction bases left unmatched: 5. This CDR3 is CASSGASGRLDTQYF. CDR3 nucleotides: TGTGCCAGCAGTGGAGCTAGCGGGAGGCTAGATACGCAGTATTTT. Using reference TRBV2 and TRBJ2-3 for the parts outside the CDR3, the full variable domain is EPEVTQTPSHQVTQMGQEVILRCVPISNHLYFYWYRQILGQKVEFLVSFYNNEISEKSEIFDDQFSVERPDGSNFTLKIRSTKLEDSAMYFCASSGASGRLDTQYFGPGTRLTVL.

This clone has just one count. This chain uses TRBV5-4 with TRBJ2-3; a weak D match, TRBD2 (7 bases). V lost 3 bases and J 4 bases, leaving 15 bases between the germline ends. Germline CDR1 reads SGHNT; CDR2 reads YYREEE (reference sequence). The CDR3 length is 15 residues. CDR3 region: CASSSRGAVADTQYF. In DNA, the CDR3 is TGTGCCAGCAGCTCCCGGGGGGCTGTTGCAGATACGCAGTATTTT.

This clone was recorded once. The rearrangement uses TRBV7-2 and TRBJ1-2; D may be TRBD1 (5 bases). Trimming removed 3 bases from V and 0 bases from J, with 8 bases in between. The CDR3 has 14 amino acids. The germline gives CDR1 SGHTA, CDR2 FQGNSA. CDR3 sequence: CASSFWTPNYGYTF. CDR3 nucleotide sequence: TGTGCCAGCAGCTTCTGGACACCTAACTATGGCTACACCTTC.

V is TRBV6-6 and J is TRBJ2-5, with a possible D match to TRBD2 (6 bases). Trimming removed 4 bases from V and 2 bases from J, with 8 bases in between. Germline V gene data show CDR1 as MNHNY and CDR2 as SVGAGI (reference sequence). This CDR3 comprises 13 residues. CDR3 sequence: CASSWGRQETQYF. The CDR3 bases are TGTGCCAGCAGTTGGGGGAGGCAAGAGACCCAGTACTTC.

V is TRBV7-6 and J is TRBJ2-7, with D possibly matching TRBD2 (7 bases). There are 17 residues in the CDR3. V lost 5 bases and J lost 0, with 20 bases in between. Germline loops: CDR1 SGHVS, CDR2 FNYEAQ. The CDR3 DNA is TGTGCCAGCAGCATCAGGAGGGGGGGCTTAAGCTCCTACGAGCAGTACTTC. Translating gives CASSIRRGGLSSYEQYF.

The V gene is TRBV5-1, the J gene TRBJ2-1; D is perhaps TRBD1 (5 bases). Germline V gene data show CDR1 as SGHRS and CDR2 as YFSETQ. V was cut by 0 bases and J by 0 bases, with 10 bases left in between. There are 16 residues in the CDR3. The CDR3 protein is CASSLGQLSSYNEQFF. CDR3 DNA sequence: TGCGCCAGCAGCTTGGGACAGTTAAGCTCCTACAATGAGCAGTTCTTC.

The CDR3 coding sequence is TGTGCCTGGAGTGTACAGGCACCCTACGAGCAGTACTTC. It specifies CAWSVQAPYEQYF. The V and J genes are TRBV30 and TRBJ2-7; tentatively, D is TRBD1 (5 bases). The V end was cut by 0 bases, the J end by 2 bases, with 8 bases between. The germline CDR1 and CDR2 sequences are GTSNPN and SVGIG (reference sequence). The CDR3 is 13 residues long.

The chain carries TRBV5-4 and TRBJ1-2, with 8 bases fitting TRBD1. Germline-derived CDR1 and CDR2 are SGHNT and YYREEE (reference sequence). The CDR3 sequence is 13 residues long. Losses at the gene ends were 4 bases for V and 8 bases for J; bases not matched to a gene: 7. This CDR3 is CASSPPGGRGYTF. The DNA of the CDR3 is TGTGCCAGCAGCCCCCCAGGGGGCAGGGGCTACACCTTC.

The V and J genes are TRBV7-9 and TRBJ2-2, with D tentatively TRBD1 (6 bases). Germline CDR1 is SEHNR and CDR2 is FQNEAQ (reference sequence). V was trimmed by 6 bases and J by 2 bases, leaving 19 bases between them. CDR3 length equals 17 residues. The CDR3 bases are TGTGCCAGCAGTTACCTGGGGGCAGGGCCCAACACCGGGGAGCTGTTTTTT. Protein: CASSYLGAGPNTGELFF.

The V gene is TRBV27, the J gene TRBJ2-5, with 12 nucleotides matching TRBD2. The CDR3 is 14 amino acids. Germline assignment: CDR1 MNHEY and CDR2 SMNVEV (reference sequence). Trimming took 6 bases from V and 5 from J; bases not matched to a gene: 4. The CDR3 DNA reads TGTGCCAGCAGAGGACTAGCGGGATATGAGACCCAGTACTTC. Protein product: CASRGLAGYETQYF.

V gene TRBV2 combines with J gene TRBJ1-5, with no clear D. Germline V gene data show CDR1 as SNHLY and CDR2 as FYNNEI. With 6 bases removed from V and 7 bases from J, the gap between germline ends came to 16 bases. The CDR3 is 14 residues long. The CDR3 loop reads CASSRTGMRQPQHF. CDR3 in DNA: TGTGCCAGCAGCCGGACGGGAATGAGGCAGCCCCAGCATTTT.

By share, this clone ranks as medium-sized. V is TRBV28 and J is TRBJ2-7, with D tentatively TRBD2 (6 bases). V was trimmed by 2 bases and J by 3 bases, leaving 14 bases between them. This CDR3 has 15 amino acids. The germline V gene has CDR1 MDHEN and CDR2 SYDVKM. The CDR3: CASSLPGTGNYEQYF. CDR3 nucleotides: TGTGCCAGCAGTTTACCCGGGACTGGGAACTACGAGCAGTACTTC.

V and J are TRBV5-1 and TRBJ2-7, with TRBD2 identical over 8 bases. The germline V gene has CDR1 SGHRS and CDR2 YFSETQ. V gave up 6 bases and J gave up 4 bases; unmatched junction bases: 9. The CDR3 sequence is 14 residues long. CDR3 sequence: CASTPRGGTYEQYF. DNA of the CDR3: TGCGCCAGCACCCCACGGGGGGGGACGTACGAGCAGTACTTC.

This clone was detected ten times or more. The chain couples TRBV2 to TRBJ1-2, with 11 bases identical to TRBD1. V was clipped by 5 bases and J by 5 bases; unmatched bases: 4. Germline lookup yields CDR1 SNHLY and CDR2 FYNNEI. This CDR3 comprises 14 residues. The CDR3 reads CASSPGQGGYGYTF. In DNA, the CDR3 is TGTGCCAGCAGTCCGGGACAGGGGGGGTATGGCTACACCTTC.

In its sample, this clone was seen a few times. The chain links TRBV11-3 to TRBJ2-1; 8 nucleotides line up with TRBD1. CDR3 size: 13 residues. V was clipped by 5 bases and J by 6 bases; unmatched bases: 3. The germline CDR1 and CDR2 sequences are SGHNT and YENEEA. The CDR3 sequence: CASSADRGNEQFF. The CDR3, as DNA: TGTGCCAGCAGCGCTGACAGGGGCAATGAGCAGTTCTTC.

The rearrangement joins TRBV5-1 to TRBJ2-3; 7 positions agree with TRBD2. Germline assignment: CDR1 SGHRS and CDR2 YFSETQ. Trimming cost V 2 bases and J 4 bases; bases outside gene matches: 4. CDR3 size: 14 residues. The CDR3, as DNA: TGCGCCAGCAGCTTATCGGGGAGGGCAGATACGCAGTATTTT. It is translated as CASSLSGRADTQYF.

This clone has only one observation. This chain links TRBV19 with TRBJ1-1; the match to TRBD1 covers 10 bases. Germline CDR1 reads LNHDA; CDR2 reads SQIVND (reference sequence). The length of the CDR3 is 15 residues. The J segment lost 3 bases and the V segment lost 4 bases, leaving 5 bases of the junction unmatched. CDR3 sequence: CASSNWTGGYTEAFF. Written as DNA, the CDR3 is TGTGCCAGTAGTAATTGGACAGGGGGATACACTGAAGCTTTCTTT.

The chain employs TRBV5-6 and TRBJ1-1; a possible D gene is TRBD1 (5 bases). The CDR3 has 13 residues. From germline, CDR1 is SGHDT and CDR2 YYEEEE. Trimming shortened V by 5 bases and J by 3 bases, and 11 bases separated the two germline ends. CDR3 amino acids: CASRWGRDTEAFF. The CDR3 DNA follows: TGTGCCAGCAGGTGGGGCAGGGACACTGAAGCTTTCTTT.

The CDR3 sequence is CASSPAQGISGNTIYF. As DNA, the CDR3 is TGTGCCAGCTCACCGGCGCAGGGAATCTCTGGAAACACCATATATTTT. The genes are TRBV18 and TRBJ1-3; possibly TRBD1 for D (5 bases). Germline V lookup: CDR1 KGHSH, CDR2 LQKENI. V dropped 3 bases and J dropped 0 bases, with 12 bases sitting between them. The CDR3 runs to 16 residues.

The chain uses TRBV19 and TRBJ2-7, with 12 bases lining up with TRBD2. Germline loops: CDR1 LNHDA, CDR2 SQIVND (reference sequence). V was pared by 6 bases and J by 4 bases, with 7 bases of the junction left unmatched. This CDR3 region has 15 residues. Here the CDR3 reads CASRRLAGEEYEQYF. The CDR3 DNA reads as TGTGCCAGTAGGCGACTAGCGGGAGAGGAGTACGAGCAGTACTTC. The full variable domain, with the rest looked up from reference TRBV19 and TRBJ2-7, is DGGITQSPKYLFRKEGQNVTLSCEQNLNHDAMYWYRQDPGQGLRLIYYSQIVNDFQKGDIAEGYSVSREKKESFPLTVTSAQKNPTAFYLCASRRLAGEEYEQYFGPGTRLTVT.

The chain combines TRBV15 with TRBJ1-1, with a weak D call TRBD1 (6 bases). Per the germline V gene, CDR1 is LNHNV and CDR2 is YYDKDF (reference sequence). Trimming removed 4 bases from V and 0 bases from J, with 12 bases in between. This CDR3 is 15 amino acids long. CDR3 sequence (DNA): TGTGCCACCAGCATCGGAAGGGGGATGAACACTGAAGCTTTCTTT. This encodes CATSIGRGMNTEAFF.

J is TRBJ2-5 and V is TRBV11-1; TRBD2 agrees at 12 bases. Germline lookup yields CDR1 SGHAT and CDR2 FQDESV (reference sequence). V lost 3 bases and J lost 5; bases outside the gene matches: 4. CDR3 length equals 15 residues. Here the CDR3 DNA reads TGTGCCAGCAGCTTCGGACTAGCGGGATGGGAGACCCAGTACTTC. Translation gives CASSFGLAGWETQYF.

J is TRBJ2-3 and V is TRBV9; TRBD2 matches at 11 bases. This CDR3 contains 14 residues. Germline values: CDR1 SGDLS, CDR2 YYNGEE. V lost 4 bases to trimming and J lost 12 bases; unmatched junction nucleotides: 10. The CDR3 DNA sequence: TGTGCCAGCAGCCCAACGACTAGCGGGAATCCCCAGTATTTT. Its protein product is CASSPTTSGNPQYF.

J is TRBJ1-1 and V is TRBV6-1, with a tentative D call TRBD1 (5 bases). Germline V gene sequence: CDR1 MNHNS, CDR2 SASEGT. This CDR3 spans 15 amino acids. Trimming removed 4 bases from V and 1 base from J, with 13 bases in between. The CDR3 spells CASSVPGTPNTEAFF. The CDR3 coding sequence is TGTGCCAGCAGTGTTCCCGGGACTCCGAACACTGAAGCTTTCTTT.

The gene calls are TRBV7-2 and TRBJ2-5, with 8 bases lining up with TRBD2. Per germline, CDR1 SGHTA and CDR2 FQGNSA. The trim removed 3 bases at V and 12 bases at J, leaving 6 bases unmatched. This CDR3 spans 12 amino acids. In DNA form, the CDR3 reads TGTGCCAGCAGCTTTAACCGGGAGGGAAAGTACTTC. Its translation: CASSFNREGKYF.